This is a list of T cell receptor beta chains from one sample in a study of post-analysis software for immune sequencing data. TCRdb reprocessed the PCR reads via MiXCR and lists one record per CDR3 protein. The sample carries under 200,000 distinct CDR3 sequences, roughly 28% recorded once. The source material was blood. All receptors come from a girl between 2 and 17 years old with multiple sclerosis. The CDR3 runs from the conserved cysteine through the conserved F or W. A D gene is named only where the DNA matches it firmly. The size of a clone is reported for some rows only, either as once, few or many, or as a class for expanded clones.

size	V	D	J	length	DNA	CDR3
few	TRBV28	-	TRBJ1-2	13	TGTGCCAGTTGGCCCCCAGTGGGCTATGGCTACACCTTC	CASWPPVGYGYTF
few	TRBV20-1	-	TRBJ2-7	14	TGCAGTGCTATCAGGGTTAGGGACCCCTACGAGCAGTACTTC	CSAIRVRDPYEQYF
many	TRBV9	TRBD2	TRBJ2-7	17	TGTGCCAGCAGCCCTCACTCCGGGACTAGCGGACACTACGAGCAGTACTTC	CASSPHSGTSGHYEQYF
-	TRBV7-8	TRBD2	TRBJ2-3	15	TGTGCCAGCAGCCCCGCGGGGGGGAGCACAGATACGCAGTATTTT	CASSPAGGSTDTQYF
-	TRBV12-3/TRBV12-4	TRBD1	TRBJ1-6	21	TGTGCCAGCAGTTTACAACCCCTTCTACTGGGACAGGGGATGCCAAATTCACCCCTCCACTTT	CASSLQPLLLGQGMPNSPLHF
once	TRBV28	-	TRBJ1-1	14	TGTGCCAGCACAACAGGCCACAGATGGACTGAAGCTTTCTTT	CASTTGHRWTEAFF
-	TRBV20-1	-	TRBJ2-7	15	TGCAGTGCTAGAGATGATAGTCTATATCCCTACGAGCAGTACTTC	CSARDDSLYPYEQYF
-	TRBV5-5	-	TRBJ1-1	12	TGTGCCAGCATCTTGGGGCAGTATGAAGCTTTCTTT	CASILGQYEAFF
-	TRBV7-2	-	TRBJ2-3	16	TGTGCCAGCAGCCTCCTCGGGGGATTTGGGGGTGATACGCAGTATTTT	CASSLLGGFGGDTQYF
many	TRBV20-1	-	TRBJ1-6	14	TGCAGTGCTAGAGGGACACCTGGGAATTCACCCCTCCACTTT	CSARGTPGNSPLHF
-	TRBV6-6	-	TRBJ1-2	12	TGTGCCAGCAGTACTGCGGGCTATGGCTGCACCTTC	CASSTAGYGCTF
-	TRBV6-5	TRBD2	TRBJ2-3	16	TGTGCCAGCAGTTACCTAGCGGGAGGGCCTGTTGATACGCAGTATTTT	CASSYLAGGPVDTQYF
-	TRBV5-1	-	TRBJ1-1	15	TGCGCCAGCAGCTTTAGCGGCAGGGGGAACACTGAAGCTTTCTTT	CASSFSGRGNTEAFF
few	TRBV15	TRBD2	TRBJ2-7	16	TGTGCCACCAGCAGAGATGCGGGGGGTATCTCCTACGAGCAGTACTTC	CATSRDAGGISYEQYF
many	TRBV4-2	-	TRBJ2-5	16	TGTGCCAGCAGCCAAGGGGAGTCGTTCAGAGGAGAGACCCAGTACTTC	CASSQGESFRGETQYF
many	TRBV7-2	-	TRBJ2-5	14	TGTGCCAGCACTCGTCAAAGGGGTCAAGAGACCCAGTACTTC	CASTRQRGQETQYF
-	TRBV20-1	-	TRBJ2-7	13	TGCAGTGGAGGACCTAATTGGGAAAACGAGCAGTACTTC	CSGGPNWENEQYF
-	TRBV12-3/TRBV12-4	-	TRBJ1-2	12	TGTGCCAGCAGTTTTGGGTTCGATGGCTACACCTTC	CASSFGFDGYTF
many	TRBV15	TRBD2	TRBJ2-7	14	TGTGCCACCAGCAGAAGAGCGGGAACCTACGAGCAGTACTTC	CATSRRAGTYEQYF
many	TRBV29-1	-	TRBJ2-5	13	TGCAGCGTTGAAGACTCGGTCTCAGAGACCCAGTACTTC	CSVEDSVSETQYF
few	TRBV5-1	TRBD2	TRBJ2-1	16	TGCGCCAGCAGCTTGAGGGTAGCGGGAGTCTACAATGAGCAGTTCTTC	CASSLRVAGVYNEQFF
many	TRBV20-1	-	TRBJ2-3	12	TGCAGTGTTCCTCCTCTCACAGATACGCAGTATTTT	CSVPPLTDTQYF
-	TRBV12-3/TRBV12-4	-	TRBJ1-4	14	TGTGCCAGCAGCGTCGGACCACTGAGGGAAAGACTGTTTTTT	CASSVGPLRERLFF
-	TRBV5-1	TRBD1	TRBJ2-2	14	TGCGCCAGCAGCCCCGACAGGGCCCCCGGGGAGCTGTTTTTT	CASSPDRAPGELFF
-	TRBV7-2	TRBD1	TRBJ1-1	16	TGTGCCAGCAGCTTGGGGCCAGGGGGGTTGAACACTGAAGCTTTCTTT	CASSLGPGGLNTEAFF
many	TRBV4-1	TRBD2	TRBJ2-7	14	TGCGCCAGCAGCGACGTTGGGGGGGGCTACGAGCAGTACTTC	CASSDVGGGYEQYF
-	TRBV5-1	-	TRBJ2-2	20	TGCGCCGGCAGCTCCGGACGCGCTCTTTACTTGGGGTCGAACACCGGGGAGCTGTTTTTT	CAGSSGRALYLGSNTGELFF
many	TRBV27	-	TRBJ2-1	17	TGTGCCAGCAGTTTATTCGACAGCAAGCAATTCTTCAATGAGCAGTTCTTC	CASSLFDSKQFFNEQFF
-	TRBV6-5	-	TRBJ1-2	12	TGTGCCAGCAGGGAAGTTAACTATGGCTACACCTTC	CASREVNYGYTF
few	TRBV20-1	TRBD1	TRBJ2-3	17	TGCAGTGCTAGAAGGTCTGACAGGGGGCGCTTTGAAGATACGCAGTATTTT	CSARRSDRGRFEDTQYF
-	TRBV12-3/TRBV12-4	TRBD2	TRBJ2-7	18	TGTGCCAGCAGCCCCACCCGAGGACTAGCGGGGGGCTCCTACGAGCAGTACTTC	CASSPTRGLAGGSYEQYF
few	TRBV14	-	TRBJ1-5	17	TGTGCCAGCAGCAACAACGACAGACTAAAAAGCAATCAGCCCCAGCATTTT	CASSNNDRLKSNQPQHF
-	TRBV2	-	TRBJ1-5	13	TGTGCCAGCAGCCCCGAGGTGGATCAGCCCCAGCATTTT	CASSPEVDQPQHF
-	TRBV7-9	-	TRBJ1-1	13	TGTGCCAGCGATCGAGGGTTTAACACTGAATCTTTCTTT	CASDRGFNTESFF
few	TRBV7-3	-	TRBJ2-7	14	TGTGCCAGCAGCTTAAATGGCAGTACCTACGAGCAGTACTTC	CASSLNGSTYEQYF
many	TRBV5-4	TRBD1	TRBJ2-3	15	TGTGCCAGCAGTCGGCGGACAGGGCCGCAAGATACGCAGTATTTT	CASSRRTGPQDTQYF
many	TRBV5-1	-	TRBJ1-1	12	TGCGCCAGCAGCTTGTATAACACTGAAGCTTTCTTT	CASSLYNTEAFF
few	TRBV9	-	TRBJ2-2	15	TGTGCCAGCAGCGGGACAGCACCGGAGGCCGGGGAGCTGTTTTTT	CASSGTAPEAGELFF
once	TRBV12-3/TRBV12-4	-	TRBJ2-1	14	TGTGCCAGCACCGCGTCTAGGTTGTGCAGTGAGCAGTTCTTC	CASTASRLCSEQFF
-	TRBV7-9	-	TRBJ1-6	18	TGTGCCAGCAGCTTAGTTCTCGGCCGCGATATCCGTAATTCACCCCTCCACTTT	CASSLVLGRDIRNSPLHF
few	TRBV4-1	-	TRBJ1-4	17	TGCGCCAGCAGCCAAGTTAGGGGGACGGCGACTAATGAAAAACTGTTTTTT	CASSQVRGTATNEKLFF
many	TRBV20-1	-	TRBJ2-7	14	TGCAGCGCGCCCTATAACCAGGGATTTGACGAGCAGTACTTC	CSAPYNQGFDEQYF
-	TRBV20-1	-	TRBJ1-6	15	TGCAGTGCTAGAGATTTTGGGCAGGGGTATTCACCCCTCCACTTT	CSARDFGQGYSPLHF
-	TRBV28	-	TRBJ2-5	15	TGTGCCAGCAGTTTGAACAGTCTGGGGAAAGAGACCCAGTACTTC	CASSLNSLGKETQYF
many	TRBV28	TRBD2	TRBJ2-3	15	TGTGCCAGCAGGACTAGCGGGAGTGGCACAGATACGCAGTATTTT	CASRTSGSGTDTQYF
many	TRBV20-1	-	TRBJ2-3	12	TGCAGTGCTACGGGACTTGGATATACGCAGTATTTT	CSATGLGYTQYF
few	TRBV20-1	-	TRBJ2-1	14	TGCAGTGAAAAGATCCAGGGCTTGGGAGGTGAGCAGTTCTTC	CSEKIQGLGGEQFF
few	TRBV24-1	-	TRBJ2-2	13	TGTGCCACCAGTACAGGGAACACCGGGGAGCTGTTTTTT	CATSTGNTGELFF
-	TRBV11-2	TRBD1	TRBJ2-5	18	TGTGCCAGCAGGAAAGGACAGGGCCACCGAAAAGTGGGAGAGACCCAGTACTTC	CASRKGQGHRKVGETQYF
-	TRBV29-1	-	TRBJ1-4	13	TGCAGCGTTGTTCCAGTGGGGTATGAAAAACTGTTTTTT	CSVVPVGYEKLFF
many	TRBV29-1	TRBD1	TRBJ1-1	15	TGCAGCGCCGGGACAGGGAAGGTAACGAACACTGAAGCTTTCTTT	CSAGTGKVTNTEAFF
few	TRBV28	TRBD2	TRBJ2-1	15	TGTGCCAGCAGTTTAGCGGGAGCTATTGCAGATGAGCAGTTCTTC	CASSLAGAIADEQFF